Described below is a single T cell receptor beta chain sequence and its context. Its antigen is not known. This sample is drawn from a study of shared clonotypes between healthy human individuals. The assay ran at deep level. Sequencing used immunoSEQ multiplex PCR; TCRdb keeps in-frame clones, though not all of them. The table lists hundreds of thousands of clones, nearly 95% of them singletons, with 24% in the top ten. Study outcomes and limitations: Sharing across four donors was highest in naive CD4 (around 5%) and lowest in memory CD8 (around 0.4%).

Positively selected for CCR7, the CD45RO-negative cells used as naive CD8 cells excluded terminally differentiated effector memory CD45RA+ cells. The study enrolled healthy HIV-negative adults without recent acute infections or vaccinations as donors. This CDR3 region has 17 residues. Germline assignment: CDR1 KGHSY and CDR2 FQNENV. V lost 1 base, J lost 0 bases, and 13 bases lay in between. The chain couples TRBV16 to TRBJ1-3; a weak D match, TRBD1 (6 bases). The material sequenced was naive CD8+ T cells sorted from blood. This TCR was recovered from a man aged 25 to 40 in good health. CDR3 amino acids: CASSQYRDTDSGNTIYF. The CDR3 DNA reads TGTGCCAGCAGCCAATACAGGGATACGGACTCTGGAAACACCATATATTTT.